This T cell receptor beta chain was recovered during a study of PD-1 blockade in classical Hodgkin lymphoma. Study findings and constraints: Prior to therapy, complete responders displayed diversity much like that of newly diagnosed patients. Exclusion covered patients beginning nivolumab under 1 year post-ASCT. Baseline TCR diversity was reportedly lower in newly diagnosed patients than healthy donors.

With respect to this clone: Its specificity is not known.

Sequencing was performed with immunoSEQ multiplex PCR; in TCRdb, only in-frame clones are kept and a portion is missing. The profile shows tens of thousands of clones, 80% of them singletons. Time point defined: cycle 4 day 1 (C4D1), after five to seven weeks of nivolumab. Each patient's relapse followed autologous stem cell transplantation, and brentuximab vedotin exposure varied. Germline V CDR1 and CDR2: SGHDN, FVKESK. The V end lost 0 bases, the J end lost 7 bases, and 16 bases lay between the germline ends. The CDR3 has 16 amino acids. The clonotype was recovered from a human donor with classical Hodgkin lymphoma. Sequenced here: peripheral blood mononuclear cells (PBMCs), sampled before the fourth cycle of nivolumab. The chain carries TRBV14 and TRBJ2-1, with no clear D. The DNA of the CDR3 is TGTGCCAGCAGCCAAGATCTGGGAAGGGTGTGGAATGAGCAGTTCTTC. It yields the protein CASSQDLGRVWNEQFF.